The 5 T cell receptor beta chains below all came from one sample that was sequenced in a study of T cell changes during pregnancy in multiple sclerosis. TCRdb's copy holds only in-frame clones and misses some; the assay was immunoSEQ multiplex PCR. The data show tens of thousands of clones, roughly 92% seen once. Sample: peripheral blood, taken in the third trimester of pregnancy. The receptors were gathered from a female donor with multiple sclerosis, enrolled in a pregnancy study.

The V call is TRBV7-2, the J call TRBJ2-1; a possible D gene is TRBD2 (6 bases). With 7 bases removed from V and 5 bases from J, the gap between germline ends came to 15 bases. This CDR3 has 14 residues. Germline CDR1 SGHTA, CDR2 FQGNSA. This chain's CDR3 is CASKREWADNEQFF. The CDR3 DNA is TGTGCCAGCAAACGGGAGTGGGCGGACAATGAGCAGTTCTTC.

The gene calls are TRBV11-2 and TRBJ2-5, with TRBD1 identical over 7 bases. CDR3 length equals 13 residues. The J segment lost 5 bases and the V segment lost 2 bases, leaving 2 bases of the junction unmatched. Germline V gene sequence: CDR1 SGHAT, CDR2 FQNNGV. The CDR3 loop reads CASSLRGPETQYF. The CDR3 DNA sequence: TGTGCCAGCAGCTTAAGGGGGCCCGAGACCCAGTACTTC.

This clone was seen just once. The genes are TRBV18 and TRBJ2-1, with a possible D match to TRBD2 (6 bases). Germline V gives CDR1 KGHSH, CDR2 LQKENI. The CDR3 covers 13 residues. Trimming shortened V by 0 bases and J by 8 bases, and 8 bases separated the two germline ends. The CDR3 DNA reads TGTGCCAGCTCACCACCCGGAGGGCATGAGCAGTTCTTC. Translation: CASSPPGGHEQFF.

CDR3 sequence reads: CAIRPGQVTYEQYF. CDR3 nucleotides: TGTGCCATCAGGCCGGGACAGGTAACCTACGAGCAGTACTTC. The V gene is TRBV10-3, the J gene TRBJ2-7; 8 nucleotides match TRBD1. Germline V gene data show CDR1 as ENHRY and CDR2 as SYGVKD. This CDR3 contains 14 residues. The junction had 6 bases not matched to a gene; V was cut back by 6 bases and J by 2 bases.

V is TRBV18 and J is TRBJ1-2; D unclear. The CDR3 runs to 14 residues. Germline loops: CDR1 KGHSH, CDR2 LQKENI. V shed 3 bases and J shed 3 bases, with 11 bases lying between them. The CDR3, as DNA: TGTGCCAGCTCACCCCCCGGGATGGACTATGGCTACACCTTC. The encoded protein is CASSPPGMDYGYTF.